These T cell receptor beta chains were read from a single sample in a study of T cells in Graves' hyperthyroidism and ophthalmopathy. TCRdb reprocessed the multiplex PCR reads with MiXCR, giving one entry per CDR3 protein. The repertoire includes 730,000 or so distinct CDR3 sequences, approximately 19% of them detected once, and 15% to 20% sits in the top ten. The specimen was blood. These receptors were taken from a woman aged 45-59 years with Graves' hyperthyroidism that later progressed to Graves' ophthalmopathy. CDR3s include the opening cysteine and the closing phenylalanine or tryptophan. The D gene is left open where the match is weak. For some rows the clone size is stated as once, few or many, or as a class when expanded; others skip it.

V gene,J gene,D gene,clone size,CDR3 DNA,CDR3 protein
TRBV12-3/TRBV12-4,TRBJ1-5,NA,many,TGTGCCAGCAGTTACAGCGTTCAGCCCCAGCATTTT,CASSYSVQPQHF
TRBV12-3/TRBV12-4,TRBJ1-4,NA,many,TGTGCCAGCTCCTTGCCGAGCAGGGATGGGGAAAAACTGTTTTTT,CASSLPSRDGEKLFF
TRBV20-1,TRBJ1-6,TRBD1,many,TGCAGTGCGAACAGGGGGGGTAATTCACCCCTCCACTTT,CSANRGGNSPLHF
TRBV20-1,TRBJ2-1,NA,few,TGCAGTGCTAGAGATATAGCGGTGCAGTTCTTC,CSARDIAVQFF
TRBV2,TRBJ1-1,NA,many,TGTGCCAGCAGTGGCGATCCGAACACTGAAGCTTTCTTT,CASSGDPNTEAFF
TRBV5-1,TRBJ2-5,NA,many,TGCGCCAGCAGCTTGGTATCCCGAGCCCAAGAGACCCAGTACTTC,CASSLVSRAQETQYF
TRBV6-5,TRBJ2-3,TRBD1,NA,TGTGCCAGCAGTTACTCACGCACAGGGGGCCCAGATACGCAGTATTTT,CASSYSRTGGPDTQYF
TRBV11-2,TRBJ2-7,NA,NA,TGTGCCAGCAGCTCTGGAATAACTGTCACGTACGAGCAGTACTTC,CASSSGITVTYEQYF
TRBV5-8,TRBJ2-1,NA,NA,TGTGCCAGCAGCTTTTACAATGGATTTAAACAGGGGGGGAATGAGCAGTTCTTC,CASSFYNGFKQGGNEQFF
TRBV19,TRBJ2-2,NA,NA,TGTGCCAGCCTAAGACTAGGATTCGCCGGGGAGCTGTTTTTT,CASLRLGFAGELFF
TRBV5-1,TRBJ1-5,NA,many,TGCGCCAGCAGCTTGGCCGGGGGATTGCAGCAGCCCCAGCATTTT,CASSLAGGLQQPQHF
TRBV30,TRBJ1-2,NA,many,TGTGCCTGGAATTGGGCCAATGGCTACACCTTC,CAWNWANGYTF
TRBV20-1,TRBJ2-2,TRBD2,few,TGCAGTGCTCCCGGGGGGACTAGCGGGGGGGAGAACACCGGGGAGCTGTTTTTT,CSAPGGTSGGENTGELFF
TRBV30,TRBJ2-7,NA,many,TGTGCCTGGAGTGGTATTAGGGCTTACGAGCAGTACTTC,CAWSGIRAYEQYF
TRBV20-1,TRBJ1-4,NA,NA,TGCAGTGCTAGCAAGGATTATTGGGGTGAAAAACTGTTTTTT,CSASKDYWGEKLFF
TRBV30,TRBJ1-5,NA,few,TGTGCCTGGAGTGTCGGACCCGCACTACAGCCCCAGCATTTT,CAWSVGPALQPQHF
TRBV20-1,TRBJ1-1,NA,many,TGCAGTGCTGGTCCCCAGGGTCACACTGAAGCTTTCTTT,CSAGPQGHTEAFF
TRBV18,TRBJ1-4,TRBD1,few,TGTGCCAGCTCACCCGACAGGGGAATCAGTGAAAAACTGTTTTTT,CASSPDRGISEKLFF
TRBV12-3/TRBV12-4,TRBJ1-5,TRBD1,NA,TGTGCCAGCAGTCCTCTACCGGGACAGGGATCAATCGGGACCCAGCATTTT,CASSPLPGQGSIGTQHF
TRBV19,TRBJ1-5,NA,NA,TGTGCCAGTAGTTTCGCACAGGGTCGCGGCAATCAGCCCCAGCATTTT,CASSFAQGRGNQPQHF
TRBV18,TRBJ1-5,TRBD1,many,TGTGCCAGCTCACCCATCGGACAGGGGAATAGCAATCAGCCCCAGCATTTT,CASSPIGQGNSNQPQHF
TRBV6-9,TRBJ1-2,TRBD1,few,TGTGCCAGCAGTTTGGCAGGGGGCCTATTTGGCTACACCTTC,CASSLAGGLFGYTF
TRBV20-1,TRBJ2-5,TRBD1,once,TGCGGTGGGCCGGGACAGGGGGCTGCAGAGACCCAGTACTTC,CGGPGQGAAETQYF